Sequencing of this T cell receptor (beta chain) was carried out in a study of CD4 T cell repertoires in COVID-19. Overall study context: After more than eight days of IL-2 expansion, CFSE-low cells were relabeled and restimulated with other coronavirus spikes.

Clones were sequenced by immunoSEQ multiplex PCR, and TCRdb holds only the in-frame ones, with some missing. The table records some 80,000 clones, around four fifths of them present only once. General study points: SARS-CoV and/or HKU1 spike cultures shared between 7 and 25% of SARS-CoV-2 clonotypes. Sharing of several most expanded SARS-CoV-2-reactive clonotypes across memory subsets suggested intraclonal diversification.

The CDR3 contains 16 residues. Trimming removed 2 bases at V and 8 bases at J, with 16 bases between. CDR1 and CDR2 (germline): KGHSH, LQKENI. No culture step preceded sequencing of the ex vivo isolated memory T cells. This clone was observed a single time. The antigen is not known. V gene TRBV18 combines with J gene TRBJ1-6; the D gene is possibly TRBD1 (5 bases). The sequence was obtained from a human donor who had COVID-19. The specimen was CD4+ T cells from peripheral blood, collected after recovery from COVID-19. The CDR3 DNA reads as TGTGCCAGCTCACCAGATGGGTGGCAGGGCTATTCACCCCTCCACTTT. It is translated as CASSPDGWQGYSPLHF.